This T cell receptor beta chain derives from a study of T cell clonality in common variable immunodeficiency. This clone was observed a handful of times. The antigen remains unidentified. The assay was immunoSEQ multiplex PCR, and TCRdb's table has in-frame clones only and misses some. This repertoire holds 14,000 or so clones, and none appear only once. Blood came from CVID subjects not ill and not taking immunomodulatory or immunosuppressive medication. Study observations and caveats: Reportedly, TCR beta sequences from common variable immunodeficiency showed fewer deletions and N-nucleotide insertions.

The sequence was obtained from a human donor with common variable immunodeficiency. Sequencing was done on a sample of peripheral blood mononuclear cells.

The part of the CDR3 DNA that was read is TGTGCCAGCTCACCACAGGCTGGGGCCAACGTC. Translation gives CASSPQAGANV. The full-length CDR3 reads as CASSPQAGANVLTF. The chain carries TRBV18 and TRBJ2-6; D remains ambiguous. The CDR3 end lies 3 residues beyond the end of the read and is filled in from the germline J gene. The length of the CDR3 is 14 residues. Between the trimmed V and J ends, which lost 1 base and 2 bases, there was a span of 3 bases. Germline assignment: CDR1 KGHSH and CDR2 LQKENI.